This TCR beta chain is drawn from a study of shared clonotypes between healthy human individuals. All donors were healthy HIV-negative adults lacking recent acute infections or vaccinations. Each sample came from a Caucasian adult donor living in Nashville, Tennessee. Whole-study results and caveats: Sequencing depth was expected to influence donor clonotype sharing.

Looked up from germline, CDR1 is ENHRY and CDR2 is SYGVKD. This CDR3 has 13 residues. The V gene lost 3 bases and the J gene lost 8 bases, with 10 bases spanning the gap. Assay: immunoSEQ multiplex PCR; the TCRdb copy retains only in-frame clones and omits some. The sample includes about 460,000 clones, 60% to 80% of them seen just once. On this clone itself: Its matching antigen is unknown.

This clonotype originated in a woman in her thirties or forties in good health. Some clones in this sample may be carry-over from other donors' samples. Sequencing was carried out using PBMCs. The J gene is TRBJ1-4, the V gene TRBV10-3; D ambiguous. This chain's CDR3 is CAISEAAAEKLFF. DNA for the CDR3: TGTGCCATCAGTGAAGCGGCAGCAGAAAAACTGTTTTTT.